The present T cell receptor beta chain was sequenced within a study of human T cells and chemical hapten exposure. Time point of the sample: pre-sensitization, week 0. Noted treatment: therapeutic diphenylcyclopropenone sensitization with weekly scalp DPC. Blood sampling preceded each patch test application. The trim removed 4 bases at V and 5 bases at J, leaving 12 bases unmatched. CDR3 size: 18 residues. CDR1 and CDR2 from the germline V gene are MNHEY and SVGAGI. There are many counts of this clonotype. Its antigen is not identified. The library put unique molecular identifiers onto individual cDNA molecules. How the authors handled the data: The number of TCRs in each sample had a median of about 96,000 and spanned about 23,224 to 700,000. Using its own MiXCR run on the RACE reads, TCRdb lists one record per CDR3 protein. These V and J calls are TCRdb output, not the study's own analysis. The repertoire holds roughly 380,000 distinct CDR3 sequences, with 4.5% to 6% as singletons.

Notes on the study in general: Counts of expanded TCRs at PT1 were positively correlated with patch test score.

This TCR derives from a woman aged 50 to 60 with alopecia areata. Some clones in this sample may be carry-over from other donors' samples. The rearrangement uses TRBV6-5 and TRBJ2-1; 12 nucleotides agree with TRBD2. Sequenced here: whole blood, sampled in connection with sensitization to the hapten diphenylcyclopropenone (DPC). CDR3 region: CASSSRLAGGSGNNEQFF. The CDR3 region has the DNA TGTGCCAGCAGTTCAAGGCTAGCGGGAGGGTCGGGGAACAATGAGCAGTTCTTC.